A single TCR beta chain is shown here with its context. Antigen unknown. 13 Jbeta primers and 60 Vbeta primers were used for the PCR. Method: immunoSEQ multiplex PCR; TCRdb's copy keeps in-frame clones and lacks some. The sample contains about 190,000 clones, around 80% of which appear only once. This entry belongs to a study of cytomegalovirus exposure and HLA in healthy donors. The CDR3 loop spans 14 amino acids. V was clipped by 3 bases and J by 2 bases; unmatched bases: 4. The germline V gene encodes CDR1 SQVTM and CDR2 ANQGSEA. Whole-study results and caveats: HLA allele associations emerged for 17,000 or so TCR beta sequences in a later analysis, at 0.05 false discovery rate. In an earlier analysis, about 87% or about 30%: the productive usage of most TCR beta V segments.

Sequences were obtained from PBMCs. The TCR was taken from a man aged 40-49 years in good health and CMV-seropositive. The V and J genes are TRBV29-1 and TRBJ2-7, with 10 bases fitting TRBD2. In DNA form, the CDR3 reads TGCAGCGTTGACGCCGGGACTAGCGCCTACGAGCAGTACTTC. This gives the protein CSVDAGTSAYEQYF.